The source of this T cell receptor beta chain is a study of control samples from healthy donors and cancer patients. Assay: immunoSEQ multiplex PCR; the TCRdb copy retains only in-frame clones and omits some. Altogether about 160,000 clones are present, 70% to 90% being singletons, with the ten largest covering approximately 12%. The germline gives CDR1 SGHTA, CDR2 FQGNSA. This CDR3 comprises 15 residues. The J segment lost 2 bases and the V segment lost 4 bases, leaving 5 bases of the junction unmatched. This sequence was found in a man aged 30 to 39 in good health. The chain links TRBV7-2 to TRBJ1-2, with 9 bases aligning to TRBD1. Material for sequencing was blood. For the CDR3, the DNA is TGTGCCAGCAGCTCCGGGACAGGGTGGAACTATGGCTACACCTTC. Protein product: CASSSGTGWNYGYTF. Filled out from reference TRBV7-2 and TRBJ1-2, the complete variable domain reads GAGVSQSPSNKVTEKGKDVELRCDPISGHTALYWYRQSLGQGLEFLIYFQGNSAPDKSGLPSDRFSAERTGGSVSTLTIQRTQQEDSAVYLCASSSGTGWNYGYTFGSGTRLTVV.